This record covers a single TCR beta chain. This record comes from a study of T cell responses to AZD1222 COVID-19 vaccine. Germline CDR1 SGHAT, CDR2 FQNNGV. The CDR3 length is 16 residues. The germline V and J ends were trimmed by 4 bases and 7 bases, with 17 bases remaining between them. The assay was immunoSEQ multiplex PCR, and TCRdb's table has in-frame clones only and misses some. This sample has roughly 140,000 clones; roughly nine tenths occur once, and the top ten carry 1.5% to 2%. The chain employs TRBV11-2 and TRBJ1-6; D is unclear. The TCR sequence derives from an adult in good health. Sequencing used peripheral blood, obtained on day 0 of AZD1222 vaccination. CDR3 sequence: CASSSNDKSENSPLHF. CDR3 bases: TGTGCCAGCAGCTCCAACGATAAGTCCGAGAATTCACCCCTCCACTTT.